The 6 T cell receptor beta chains below come from one sample, sequenced in a study of shared clonotypes between healthy human individuals. Here immunoSEQ multiplex PCR was the method, and the copy in TCRdb shows in-frame clones only, minus some. The data show about 2.2 million clones, 93% seen once. CD45RO-negative, CCR7-positively selected cells formed the naive CD8 fraction, excluding terminally differentiated effector memory CD45RA+ cells. The specimen was naive CD8+ T cells from PBMCs. These receptors originate from a man aged 18 to 30 in good health. Some clones in this sample may be carry-over from other donors' samples.

Concerning this clone: Other DNA sequences in the sample encode the same CDR3. This chain uses TRBV2 with TRBJ2-7; 7 bases line up with TRBD1. Germline-derived CDR1 and CDR2 are SNHLY and FYNNEI. The V segment lost 3 bases and the J segment 2 bases; nucleotides outside the gene matches: 7. The CDR3 runs 15 residues. In DNA, the CDR3 is TGTGCCAGCAGTGAGGGGGACAGTGGAACCTACGAGCAGTACTTC. Encoded protein: CASSEGDSGTYEQYF.

This clone was observed a single time. The chain has TRBV11-2 and TRBJ2-2, with 10 nucleotides matching TRBD1. Germline loops: CDR1 SGHAT, CDR2 FQNNGV. This CDR3 is 18 amino acids long. Germline trimming cut 7 bases from V and 0 bases from J; bases unmatched to any gene: 11. The CDR3 reads CASTQTGGHLTNTGELFF. CDR3 coding DNA: TGTGCCAGCACCCAGACAGGGGGCCATCTTACGAACACCGGGGAGCTGTTTTTT.

The chain carries TRBV4-3 and TRBJ2-1, with 8 bases lining up with TRBD2. J was trimmed by 8 bases and V by 1 base; bases with no gene match: 13. Germline CDR1 reads LGHNA; CDR2 reads YSLEER. The CDR3 is made up of 17 amino acids. CDR3 sequence reads: CASSQVEAGVWGDEQFF. Here the CDR3 DNA reads TGCGCCAGCAGCCAAGTAGAAGCGGGAGTCTGGGGCGATGAGCAGTTCTTC.

The V call is TRBV27, the J call TRBJ2-7, with D tentatively TRBD1 (5 bases). CDR3 length equals 13 residues. V lost 5 bases and J lost 3, with 11 bases in between. Germline V gene sequence: CDR1 MNHEY, CDR2 SMNVEV (reference sequence). The CDR3 reads CASSPPGIYEQYF. The CDR3 DNA reads as TGTGCCAGCAGTCCCCCAGGGATCTACGAGCAGTACTTC.

The V gene is TRBV7-6, the J gene TRBJ1-1, with D perhaps TRBD1 (5 bases). Germline loops: CDR1 SGHVS, CDR2 FNYEAQ. The CDR3 length is 12 residues. Trimming left V 3 bases short and J 8 bases short, with 10 bases between. CDR3 in DNA: TGTGCCAGCAGCTTTTTCGGGGGGGAAGCTTTCTTT. Protein product: CASSFFGGEAFF.

The chain has TRBV14 and TRBJ2-3, with a weak D call TRBD1 (5 bases). V was cut by 4 bases and J by 1 base, with 12 bases left in between. Per germline, CDR1 SGHDN and CDR2 FVKESK. The CDR3 totals 15 residues. CDR3 DNA: TGTGCCAGCAGCCCCCTGCAGGGCGGCACAGATACGCAGTATTTT. Its translation: CASSPLQGGTDTQYF.